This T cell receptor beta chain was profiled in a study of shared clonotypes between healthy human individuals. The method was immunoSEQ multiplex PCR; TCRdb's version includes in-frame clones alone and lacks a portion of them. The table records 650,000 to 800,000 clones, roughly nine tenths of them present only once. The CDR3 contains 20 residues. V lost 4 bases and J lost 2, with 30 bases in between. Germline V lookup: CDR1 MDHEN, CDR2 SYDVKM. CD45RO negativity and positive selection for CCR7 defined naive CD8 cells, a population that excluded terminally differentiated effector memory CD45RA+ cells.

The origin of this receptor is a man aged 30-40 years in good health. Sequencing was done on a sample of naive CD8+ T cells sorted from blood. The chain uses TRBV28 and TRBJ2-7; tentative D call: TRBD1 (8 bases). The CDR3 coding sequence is TGTGCCAGCAGTTCGCGAATCGGGACAGGTGGACTAGTTCTTACCTACGAGCAGTACTTC. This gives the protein CASSSRIGTGGLVLTYEQYF.